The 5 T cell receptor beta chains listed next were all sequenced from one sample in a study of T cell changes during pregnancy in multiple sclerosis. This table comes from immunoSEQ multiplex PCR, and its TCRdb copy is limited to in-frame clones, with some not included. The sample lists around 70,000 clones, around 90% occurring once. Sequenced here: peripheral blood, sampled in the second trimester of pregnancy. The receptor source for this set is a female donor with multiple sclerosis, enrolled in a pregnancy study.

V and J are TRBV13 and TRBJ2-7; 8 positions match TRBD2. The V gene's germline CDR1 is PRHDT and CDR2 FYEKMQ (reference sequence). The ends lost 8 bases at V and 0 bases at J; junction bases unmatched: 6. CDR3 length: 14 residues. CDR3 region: CASRSSGYSYEQYF. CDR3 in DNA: TGTGCCAGCCGATCTAGCGGGTACTCCTACGAGCAGTACTTC.

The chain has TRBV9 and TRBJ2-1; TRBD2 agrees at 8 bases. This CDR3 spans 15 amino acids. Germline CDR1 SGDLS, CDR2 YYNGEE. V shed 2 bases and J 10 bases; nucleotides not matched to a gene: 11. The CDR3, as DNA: TGTGCCAGCAGCGTCTTGGCTCGGGCGGGGGGCGAGCAGTTCTTC. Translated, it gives CASSVLARAGGEQFF.

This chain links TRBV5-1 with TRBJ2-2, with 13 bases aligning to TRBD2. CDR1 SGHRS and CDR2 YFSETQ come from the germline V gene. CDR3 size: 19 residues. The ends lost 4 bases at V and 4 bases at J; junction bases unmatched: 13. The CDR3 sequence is CASSARTSGSVVGTGELFF. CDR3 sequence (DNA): TGCGCCAGCAGCGCTCGGACTAGCGGGAGCGTTGTGGGCACCGGGGAGCTGTTTTTT.

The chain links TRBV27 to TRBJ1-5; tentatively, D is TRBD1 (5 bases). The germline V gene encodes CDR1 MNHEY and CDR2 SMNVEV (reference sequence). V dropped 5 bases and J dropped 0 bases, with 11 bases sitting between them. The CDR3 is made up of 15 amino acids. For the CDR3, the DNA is TGTGCCAGCAGTCCCAGGGTTTCTAGCAATCAGCCCCAGCATTTT. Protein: CASSPRVSSNQPQHF.

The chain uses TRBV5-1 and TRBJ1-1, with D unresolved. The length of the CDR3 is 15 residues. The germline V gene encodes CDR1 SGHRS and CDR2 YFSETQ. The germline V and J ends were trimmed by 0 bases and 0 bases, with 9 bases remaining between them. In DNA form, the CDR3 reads TGCGCCAGCAGCTTGGTCGAACAGATGAACACTGAAGCTTTCTTT. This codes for CASSLVEQMNTEAFF.